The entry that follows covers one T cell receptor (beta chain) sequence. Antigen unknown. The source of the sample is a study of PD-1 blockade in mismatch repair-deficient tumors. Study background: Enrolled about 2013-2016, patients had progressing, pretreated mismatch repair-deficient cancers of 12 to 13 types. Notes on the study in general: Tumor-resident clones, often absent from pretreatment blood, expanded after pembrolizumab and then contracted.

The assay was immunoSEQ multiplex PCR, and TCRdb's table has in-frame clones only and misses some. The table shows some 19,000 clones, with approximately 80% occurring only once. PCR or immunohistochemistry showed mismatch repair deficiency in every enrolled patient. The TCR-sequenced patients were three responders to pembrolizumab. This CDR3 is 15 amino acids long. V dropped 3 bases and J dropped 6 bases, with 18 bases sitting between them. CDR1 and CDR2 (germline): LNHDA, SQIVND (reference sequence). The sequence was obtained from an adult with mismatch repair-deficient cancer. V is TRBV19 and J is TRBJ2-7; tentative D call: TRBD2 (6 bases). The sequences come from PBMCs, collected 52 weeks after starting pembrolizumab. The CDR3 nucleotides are TGTGCCAGTAGTATGGGGCTGAACCGGGACTCCGAGCAGTACTTC. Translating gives CASSMGLNRDSEQYF.